The present TCR beta chain was sequenced within a study of T cells in localized non-small cell lung cancer. Assay: immunoSEQ multiplex PCR; the TCRdb copy retains only in-frame clones and omits some. The sample lists around 83,000 clones, around three quarters seen once, with over 15% in the top ten. Germline-derived CDR1 and CDR2 are MDHEN and SYDVKM. The V end lost 3 bases, the J end lost 4 bases, and 18 bases lay between the germline ends. The CDR3 contains 17 residues. Study-wide points: Uninvolved adjacent lung showed peak T cell clonality, exceeding tumor. Paired adjacent lung recovered a median roughly 54 of the top 100 tumor clones. Patients showing higher blood T cell density tended to see longer overall survival.

This clone was seen once. What it binds is unknown. The rearrangement joins TRBV28 to TRBJ2-2, with D tentatively TRBD1 (7 bases). This TCR derives from a man between 40 and 70 years old with stage II squamous cell lung carcinoma. Sample: PBMCs, taken before any cancer treatment. CDR3 bases: TGTGCCAGCAGTTTCTCACAGGGGAGGCGAGGCACCGGGGAGCTGTTTTTT. It translates to CASSFSQGRRGTGELFF.